This T cell receptor (beta chain) derives from a study of blood T cells in healthy people across ages. Combining a sample-barcoded 5' primer with a J-beta primer mix, a second PCR ran for roughly 7 to 11 cycles. Sequencing of every sample gave 2.5 million or more CDR3-containing paired-end reads. MiXCR, run by TCRdb on the 5' RACE reads, gives a single entry per CDR3 protein. The sample comprises hundreds of thousands of distinct CDR3 sequences, around 52% of which are singletons, and about 13% rests with the top ten. Peripheral blood, about 9.8 milliliters per donor, was collected. The specimen sequenced was blood. The TCR was taken from a woman older than 75 in good health.

In DNA, the CDR3 is TGCAGTGCTAGAGATGGCGGACAGGGAGAGGAGCAGTACTTC. This encodes CSARDGGQGEEQYF. The gene calls are TRBV20-1 and TRBJ2-5; 8 nucleotides agree with TRBD1. The CDR3 sequence is 14 residues long. Germline V gene lookup returns CDR1 DFQATT and CDR2 SNEGSKA (reference sequence). Trimming took 0 bases from V and 11 from J; bases not matched to a gene: 11.